The clone carrying this TCR beta chain was picked up many times. Its antigen is unidentified. This sample is drawn from a study of CD8 T cells in ankylosing spondylitis. Study-wide points: Disease-linked clones were found to be CD8+ and relatively rare in peripheral blood. Reportedly, significant enrichment of disease-linked clones occurred in matched ankylosing spondylitis synovial fluid.

Germline V lookup: CDR1 DFQATT, CDR2 SNEGSKA (reference sequence). The CDR3 is 15 amino acids. The V and J ends lost 0 bases and 6 bases, in that order; junction bases with no gene match: 9. Quantitative barcoded 5'-RACE was used to prepare TCR beta libraries. MiXCR, applied by TCRdb to the 5' RACE reads, yields one record per CDR3 protein. The sample has some 250,000 distinct CDR3 sequences; around 9.2% are singletons. The sequenced material came from blood, either unsorted or a sorted T cell fraction (not recorded which). This TCR was sampled from a male donor with ankylosing spondylitis or in good health (not recorded which). The V gene is TRBV20-1, the J gene TRBJ1-2; 8 bases match TRBD1. The CDR3 DNA is TGCAGTGCTAGAGATCCGTCCAGGGGGCGCGATGGCTACACCTTC. It encodes CSARDPSRGRDGYTF.